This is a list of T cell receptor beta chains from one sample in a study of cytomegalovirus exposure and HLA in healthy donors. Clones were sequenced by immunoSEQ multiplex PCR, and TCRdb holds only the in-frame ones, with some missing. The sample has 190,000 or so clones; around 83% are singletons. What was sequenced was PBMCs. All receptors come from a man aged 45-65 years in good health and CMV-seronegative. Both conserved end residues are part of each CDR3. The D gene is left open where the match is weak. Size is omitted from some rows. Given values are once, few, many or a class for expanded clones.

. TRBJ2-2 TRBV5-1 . TGCGCCAGCAGCTCCGGGACATCTGCCGGGGAGCTGTTTTTT CASSSGTSAGELFF
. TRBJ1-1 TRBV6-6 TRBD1 TGTGCCAGCACCAAAACAGGGGTCACTGAAGCTTTCTTT CASTKTGVTEAFF
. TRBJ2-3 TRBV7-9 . TGTTCCAGCAGCCGACCCGGAGGTAACACAGATACGCAGTATTTT CSSSRPGGNTDTQYF
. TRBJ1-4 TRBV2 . TGTGCCAGCAAGCAGGGGACGACTAATGAAAAACTGTTTTTT CASKQGTTNEKLFF
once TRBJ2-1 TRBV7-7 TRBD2 TGTGCTAGCAGCCCAATAGCGGGGGCCCGGAATGAGCAGTTCTTC CASSPIAGARNEQFF
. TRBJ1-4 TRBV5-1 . TGCGCCAGCAGCTATGACGGACAACTTAATGAAAAACTGTTTTTT CASSYDGQLNEKLFF
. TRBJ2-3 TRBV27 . TGTGCCAGCAGTTTGAGGCATAGCACAGATACGCAGTATTTT CASSLRHSTDTQYF
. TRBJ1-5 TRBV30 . TGTGCCTGGGGGGGTCGGGGGAACGATCATCAGCCCCAGCATTTT CAWGGRGNDHQPQHF
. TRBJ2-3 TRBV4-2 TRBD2 TGTGCCAGTAGCCTACTAGCGGGTGGGGAAGATACGCAGTATTTT CASSLLAGGEDTQYF
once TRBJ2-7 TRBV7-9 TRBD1 TGTGCCAGCAGCTGGACAGGGTACGAGCAGTACTTC CASSWTGYEQYF
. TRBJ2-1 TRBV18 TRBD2 TGTGCCAGCTCACTTCGGACTAGCGGAGTGAACAATGAGCAGTTCTTC CASSLRTSGVNNEQFF
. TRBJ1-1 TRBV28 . TGTGCCAGCACGGGGGGGAGAACTGAAGCTTTCTTT CASTGGRTEAFF
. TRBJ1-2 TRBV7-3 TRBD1 TGTGCCAGCAGCGCCGGGACAGGGGTTCAACAAGGTAGGAGGTGTCATGGCTACACCTTC CASSAGTGVQQGRRCHGYTF
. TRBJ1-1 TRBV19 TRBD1 TGTGCCAGTAGTATCGTCGGGACAGGGAACACTGAAGCTTTCTTT CASSIVGTGNTEAFF
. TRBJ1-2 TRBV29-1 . TGCAGCGTCTCTGCTACGACGGGAAACTATGGCTACACCTTC CSVSATTGNYGYTF
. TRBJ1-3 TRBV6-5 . TGTGCCAGCACGAGCTCTGGAAACACCATATATTTT CASTSSGNTIYF
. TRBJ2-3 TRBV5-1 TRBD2 TGCGCCAGCAGCTTGGAACGGGGGGGGTCGGCAGATACGCAGTATTTT CASSLERGGSADTQYF
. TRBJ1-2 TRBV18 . TGTGCCAGCTCGAGAGTTTCGGGTGACAGTACCAACTATGGCTACACCTTC CASSRVSGDSTNYGYTF
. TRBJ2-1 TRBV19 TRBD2 TGTGCCACAGCTAGCGGGAGGGCCGGAAATGAGCAGTTCTTC CATASGRAGNEQFF
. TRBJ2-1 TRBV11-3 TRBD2 TGTGCCAGCAGCCCGGGGGGAGGCCGCACCTACAATGAGCAGTTCTTC CASSPGGGRTYNEQFF
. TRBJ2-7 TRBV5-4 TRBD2 TGTGCCAGCAGTTCTCAGGGACTAGCGGGGAACGAGCAGTACTTC CASSSQGLAGNEQYF
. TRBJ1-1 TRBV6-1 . TGTGCCAGCAGTGAATCGTCAGATTATATCTCTGAAGCTTTCTTT CASSESSDYISEAFF
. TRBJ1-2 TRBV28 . TGTGCCAGCAGTTCCCTCCTCGGGTTTAACTATGGCTACACCTTC CASSSLLGFNYGYTF
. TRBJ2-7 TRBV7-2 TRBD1 TGTGCCAGCAGCCAGTCCGGGACAGGAATCTACGAGCAGTACTTC CASSQSGTGIYEQYF
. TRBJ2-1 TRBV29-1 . TGCAGCGTTATAGCGACCTCCTACAATGAGCAGTTCTTC CSVIATSYNEQFF
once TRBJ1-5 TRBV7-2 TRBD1 TGTGCCAGCAGCTACCGACAGGGAGGTCAGCCCCAGCATTTT CASSYRQGGQPQHF
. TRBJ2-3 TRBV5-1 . TGCGCCAGCAGCTCTGGACAGCGCGCAGATACGCAGTATTTT CASSSGQRADTQYF